This TCR beta chain came from a study of shared clonotypes between healthy human individuals. Whole-study results and caveats: Relative to their counterparts shared across all four donors, non-shared clonotypes exhibited diminished generation probabilities. Among donors, the sharing of clonotypes was expected to be influenced by sequencing depth.

This CDR3 has 12 residues. The germline gives CDR1 MNHEY, CDR2 SVGAGI. V lost 2 bases and J 7 bases, leaving 6 bases between the germline ends. In this sample, this clone turned up a few times. Its antigen is unidentified. The data were produced by immunoSEQ multiplex PCR, yet TCRdb's version contains in-frame clones alone and is incomplete. This repertoire shows a few million clones, approximately 95% found once; its top ten account for 0.13%. All of the donors resided in Nashville, Tennessee, and each was a Caucasian adult. Source material: naive CD4+ T cells sorted from blood. Subset reported: CD45RA+ positively selected. The clonotype comes from a man aged 18 to 29 in good health. V usage is TRBV6-5 and J usage is TRBJ1-5; D call uncertain. As DNA, the CDR3 is TGTGCCAGCAGTTACACTGGACAGCCCCAGCATTTT. Translated, it gives CASSYTGQPQHF.